This passage covers 22 T cell receptor beta chains from one sample sequenced in a study of chemoradiotherapy in HPV16-positive cancers. Measured with immunoSEQ multiplex PCR; TCRdb has only the in-frame clones, and not every one. Here the sample spans 20,000 to 25,000 clones, less than 90% being singletons. The material sequenced was blood, taken from a patient who underwent chemoradiotherapy. The receptors come from a human donor with HPV-associated anogenital cancer.

A note on this clone: Lacking the conserved final phenylalanine or tryptophan, this CDR3 likely reflects a read error. The J gene is TRBJ2-7, the V gene TRBV30; 9 bases line up with TRBD2. V gave up 5 bases and J gave up 7 bases; unmatched junction bases: 12. This CDR3 is 14 amino acids long. Germline V gene data show CDR1 as GTSNPN and CDR2 as SVGIG (reference sequence). The CDR3 coding sequence is TGTGCCTGGGGTATCGGACTAGCGATAGAGGAGCAGTACCTC. Translation: CAWGIGLAIEEQYL.

This chain uses TRBV6-6 with TRBJ2-3; 9 nucleotides agree with TRBD1. From germline, CDR1 is MNHNY and CDR2 SVGAGI (reference sequence). This CDR3 is built from 15 residues. With 6 bases clipped from V and 1 base from J, the junction kept 5 bases outside the gene matches. CDR3 loop: CASRSRDRGTDTQYF. CDR3 sequence (DNA): TGTGCCAGCAGGTCACGGGACAGGGGCACAGATACGCAGTATTTT.

The CDR3 loop is CASSTSGTGGRGYTF. The CDR3 DNA reads TGCGCCAGCAGCACCTCCGGGACAGGGGGCCGGGGCTACACCTTC. The V and J genes are TRBV5-1 and TRBJ1-2, with 12 bases that match TRBD1. CDR1 is SGHRS, CDR2 YFSETQ, per germline. The CDR3 covers 15 residues. The V segment lost 4 bases and the J segment 8 bases; nucleotides outside the gene matches: 9.

V and J are TRBV10-1 and TRBJ2-7; 11 nucleotides line up with TRBD2. V shed 6 bases and J 3 bases; nucleotides not matched to a gene: 7. The germline gives CDR1 WNHNN, CDR2 SYGVQD (reference sequence). This CDR3 is 15 amino acids long. CDR3 in DNA: TGCGCCAGCAGCATAGCGGGAGGGTACATCTACGAGCAGTACTTC. This codes for CASSIAGGYIYEQYF.

This rearrangement joins TRBV11-2 to TRBJ2-2; D may be TRBD1 or TRBD2 (5 bases each). The length of the CDR3 is 15 residues. With 4 bases removed from V and 7 bases from J, the gap between germline ends came to 16 bases. CDR1 and CDR2 from the germline V gene are SGHAT and FQNNGV. The CDR3 protein is CASSSGQGWDGELFF. The DNA of the CDR3 is TGTGCCAGCAGCTCGGGGCAGGGTTGGGACGGGGAGCTGTTTTTT.

The chain combines TRBV13 with TRBJ2-2; perhaps TRBD2 as D (6 bases). Germline V gene data show CDR1 as PRHDT and CDR2 as FYEKMQ (reference sequence). Between the trimmed V and J ends, which lost 8 bases and 0 bases, there was a span of 13 bases. The CDR3 sequence is 15 residues long. CDR3 region: CASFSGMTNTGELFF. CDR3 nucleotide sequence: TGTGCCAGCTTTAGCGGAATGACGAACACCGGGGAGCTGTTTTTT.

The V gene is TRBV15, the J gene TRBJ2-5, with no clear D. CDR1 is LNHNV and CDR2 is YYDKDF in the germline V gene (reference sequence). Trimming left V 5 bases short and J 10 bases short, with 14 bases between. The CDR3 spans 12 residues. For the CDR3, the DNA is TGTGCCACCAGCCCAGGTATAATCAGCCAGTACTTC. This encodes CATSPGIISQYF.

The chain has TRBV25-1 and TRBJ1-4, with a weak D call TRBD1 (5 bases). Germline V gene lookup returns CDR1 MGHDK and CDR2 SYGVNS. CDR3 length equals 14 residues. Trimming removed 7 bases from V and 8 bases from J, with 17 bases in between. The CDR3 loop is CASTPAKGNEKLFF. CDR3 nucleotide sequence: TGTGCCAGCACCCCGGCAAAGGGGAACGAAAAACTGTTTTTT.

The J gene is TRBJ1-2, the V gene TRBV4-1; D uncertain. The CDR3 consists of 14 residues. Trimming took off 0 bases at V and 4 bases at J, with 9 bases between the two ends. Germline V lookup: CDR1 MGHRA, CDR2 YSYEKL. The CDR3 reads CASSQEMVRYGYTF. CDR3 in DNA: TGCGCCAGCAGCCAAGAGATGGTCCGCTATGGCTACACCTTC.

The chain links TRBV7-6 to TRBJ1-4; the D is unclear. This CDR3 spans 16 amino acids. In germline, CDR1 is SGHVS, CDR2 FNYEAQ. Trimming took off 5 bases at V and 7 bases at J, with 20 bases between the two ends. CDR3 nucleotides: TGTGCCAGCAGCCCCCAGGTTCGCAGCGTGGGTGAAAAACTGTTTTTT. Protein sequence: CASSPQVRSVGEKLFF.

This chain links TRBV5-6 with TRBJ2-3; D is perhaps TRBD2 (5 bases). Per the germline V gene, CDR1 is SGHDT and CDR2 is YYEEEE. This CDR3 region has 15 residues. V lost 0 bases, J lost 6 bases, and 14 bases lay in between. The DNA for the CDR3 is TGTGCCAGCAGCTTGGAAGGGATAGCGTCTGATACGCAGTATTTT. Its translation: CASSLEGIASDTQYF.

J is TRBJ1-6 and V is TRBV19; 7 positions match TRBD1. The germline gives CDR1 LNHDA, CDR2 SQIVND (reference sequence). The V gene end was trimmed by 5 bases and the J gene end by 9 bases; junction bases not matched to a gene: 10. This CDR3 spans 15 amino acids. As DNA, the CDR3 is TGTGCCAGTAGTGAGGACAGGACCGTGCGTTCACCCCTCCACTTT. Translated, it gives CASSEDRTVRSPLHF.

V is TRBV5-4 and J is TRBJ1-6, with TRBD1 identical over 7 bases. CDR1 and CDR2 from the germline V gene are SGHNT and YYREEE (reference sequence). Unmatched junction bases numbered 8, after V lost 5 bases and J lost 15 bases. This CDR3 has 12 residues. DNA of the CDR3: TGTGCCAGCAGGGGGGACAGATTTCTCCTCCACTTT. Its translation: CASRGDRFLLHF.

The chain couples TRBV5-4 to TRBJ2-3; 8 positions match TRBD1. The V gene's germline CDR1 is SGHNT and CDR2 YYREEE (reference sequence). This CDR3 contains 15 residues. The junction had 6 bases not matched to a gene; V was cut back by 4 bases and J by 2 bases. The CDR3 protein is CASSPGTGNTDTQYF. The CDR3 DNA follows: TGTGCCAGCAGCCCCGGGACAGGAAACACAGATACGCAGTATTTT.

In this sample, this clone turned up once. The chain is built from TRBV21-1 and TRBJ1-2; the table's TRBD1 call for D was not verified on the DNA. TRBV21-1 is a pseudogene. The CDR3 has 20 residues. The CDR3 here is CAIIRRMGQPDYSANYGYTF. The CDR3 DNA sequence: TGTGCCATCATCCGAAGGATGGGACAGCCAGATTACTCAGCTAACTATGGCTACACCTTC.

CDR3 sequence: CACPALNTEAFF. DNA for the CDR3: TGTGCCTGCCCAGCCCTGAACACTGAAGCTTTCTTT. The chain uses TRBV30 and TRBJ1-1, with D hard to call. Germline V CDR1 and CDR2: GTSNPN, SVGIG (reference sequence). The CDR3 loop spans 12 amino acids. The V and J ends lost 6 bases and 0 bases respectively, with 8 bases between them.

This rearrangement joins TRBV7-2 to TRBJ1-6; D is possibly TRBD1 (6 bases). Germline CDR1 SGHTA, CDR2 FQGNSA. The CDR3 covers 16 residues. V dropped 5 bases and J dropped 6 bases, with 17 bases sitting between them. In DNA form, the CDR3 reads TGTGCCAGCAGCCTCACTCAGGGGTTGAGTAATTCACCCCTCCACTTT. Its translation is CASSLTQGLSNSPLHF.

The sample holds one count of this clone. The CDR3 spells CASSESTGSGWPYEQYF. The CDR3 bases are TGTGCCAGCAGTGAATCGACCGGGTCAGGGTGGCCCTACGAGCAGTACTTC. The chain combines TRBV6-1 with TRBJ2-7, with a weak D call TRBD1 (5 bases). CDR1 is MNHNS and CDR2 is SASEGT in the germline V gene. This CDR3 spans 17 amino acids. The V end was cut by 2 bases, the J end by 2 bases, with 19 bases between.

The chain couples TRBV6-7 to TRBJ2-7; 8 bases are a match to TRBD1. TRBV6-7 is known as an ORF, though its function is uncertain. V gave up 5 bases and J gave up 2 bases; unmatched junction bases: 5. The CDR3 contains 14 residues. The CDR3 loop is CASSTSGGPYEQYF. The CDR3 DNA reads as TGTGCCAGCAGTACCTCAGGGGGCCCCTACGAGCAGTACTTC.

This chain joins TRBV2 and TRBJ1-2, with a possible D match to TRBD1 (6 bases). Germline CDR1 SNHLY, CDR2 FYNNEI. Trimming cost V 4 bases and J 8 bases, with 14 bases left between them. The CDR3 length is 13 residues. The DNA of the CDR3 is TGTGCCAGCAGTGTAAGAGAACAGGGCGGCTACACCTTC. It specifies CASSVREQGGYTF.

The chain is built from TRBV9 and TRBJ1-1, with a possible D match to TRBD1 (5 bases). V was pared by 4 bases and J by 7 bases, with 29 bases between. The CDR3 runs to 18 residues. CDR1 is SGDLS, CDR2 YYNGEE, per germline. CDR3 in amino acids: CASSQTNFTGRRNREAFF. DNA for the CDR3: TGTGCCAGCAGCCAGACCAATTTTACGGGACGGCGGAACCGTGAAGCTTTCTTT.

The V call is TRBV6-1, the J call TRBJ2-2; D is ambiguous. V dropped 8 bases and J dropped 0 bases, with 10 bases sitting between them. Germline CDR1 and CDR2: MNHNS and SASEGT. CDR3 length: 14 amino acids. CDR3 sequence: CASFRATNTGELFF. DNA for the CDR3: TGTGCCAGCTTCCGGGCCACGAACACCGGGGAGCTGTTTTTT.